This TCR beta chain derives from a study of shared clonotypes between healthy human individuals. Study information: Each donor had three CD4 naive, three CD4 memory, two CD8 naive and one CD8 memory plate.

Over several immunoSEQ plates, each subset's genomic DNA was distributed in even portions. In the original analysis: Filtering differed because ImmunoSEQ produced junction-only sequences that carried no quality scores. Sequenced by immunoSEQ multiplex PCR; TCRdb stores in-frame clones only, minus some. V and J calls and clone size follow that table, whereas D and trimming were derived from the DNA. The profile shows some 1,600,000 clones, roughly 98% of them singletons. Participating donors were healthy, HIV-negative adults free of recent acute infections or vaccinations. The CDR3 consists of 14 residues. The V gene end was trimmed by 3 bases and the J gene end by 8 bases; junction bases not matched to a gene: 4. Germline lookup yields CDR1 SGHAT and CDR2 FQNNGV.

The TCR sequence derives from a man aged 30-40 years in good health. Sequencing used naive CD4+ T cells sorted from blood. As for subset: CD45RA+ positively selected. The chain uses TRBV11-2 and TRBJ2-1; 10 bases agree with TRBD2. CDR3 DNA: TGTGCCAGCAGCTTCACTAGCGGGGTAGATGAGCAGTTCTTC. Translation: CASSFTSGVDEQFF.